The rows below give T cell receptor beta chains drawn from one sample of a study of blood T cell repertoires in COVID-19. The protocol was immunoSEQ multiplex PCR, while the TCRdb copy is restricted to in-frame clones and leaves out a portion. The sample records about 370,000 clones, roughly 89% being singletons. The sequencing sample was made of PBMCs or T cells enriched from blood (not recorded which). These receptors were collected from a woman in her 30s who had recovered from COVID-19. The conserved cysteine and the conserved F or W are not part of the CDR3 here. The order of the fields is J gene, V gene, CDR3 protein.

>TRBJ2-2|TRBV19
ASHSGRADTGELF
>TRBJ1-2|TRBV19
ASSIRGSGWSGYT
>TRBJ2-3|TRBV18
ASRRDSEGDTQY
>TRBJ2-2|TRBV28
ASSAGGTGELF
>TRBJ1-6|TRBV30
AWSVGQGVSPLH
>TRBJ2-7|TRBV14
ASSQDYTDKPIFGAYEQY
>TRBJ1-2|TRBV29-1
SVGPGQGGGYT
>TRBJ1-2|TRBV9
ASSFRVGPEVGYT
>TRBJ1-1|TRBV28
ASSLWGTGHTEAF
>TRBJ2-3|TRBV30
AWSVGGTDTQY
>TRBJ2-2|TRBV7-2
ASSLAGWGPGELF
>TRBJ1-3|TRBV5-4
ASSLGARAGNTIY
>TRBJ2-2|TRBV30
AWSAIGGTSLNTGELF
>TRBJ2-7|TRBV29-1
SVADRAYEQY
>TRBJ1-1|TRBV2
ASSTTGSSWNTEAF
>TRBJ2-7|TRBV19
ASSIDGGLNYEQY
>TRBJ2-7|TRBV27
ASSFAGVTYEQY
>TRBJ1-5|TRBV14
ASSHASRSVPNQPQH
>TRBJ2-2|TRBV3-1/TRBV3-2
ASSALPLAGAGELF
>TRBJ2-4|TRBV30
AWSVSRIAKNIQY
>TRBJ2-1|TRBV11-1
ASSLGSHEQF
>TRBJ2-7|TRBV4-1
ASSRNRVDEQY
>TRBJ1-1|TRBV28
ASSLFASRNTEAF
>TRBJ1-1|TRBV30
ACITLMNTEAF